This entry lists 28 T cell receptor beta chains sequenced from one sample in a study of human thymus T cells. Thymus specimens were resections from corrective heart surgery. Repertoires were generated with immunoSEQ multiplex PCR, while TCRdb's copy carries only in-frame clones and drops some. The repertoire consists of some 130,000 clones, with around 94% occurring once and the leading ten covering around 0.025%. Source material: thymus tissue. The receptors come from a boy in the first two years of life with a congenital heart defect but otherwise immunologically healthy.

The rearrangement uses TRBV4-2 and TRBJ2-3, with D unclear. The CDR3 contains 15 residues. The germline V and J ends were trimmed by 3 bases and 0 bases, with 10 bases remaining between them. CDR1 and CDR2 from the germline V gene are LGHNA and YNFKEQ. CDR3 protein: CASSQKAVSTDTQYF. CDR3 DNA: TGTGCCAGCAGCCAGAAGGCGGTAAGCACAGATACGCAGTATTTT.

This clone appeared once. V gene TRBV28 combines with J gene TRBJ1-4; TRBD1 aligns across 9 bases. Germline V gene lookup returns CDR1 MDHEN and CDR2 SYDVKM. The CDR3 sequence is 14 residues long. The junction had 4 bases not matched to a gene; V was cut back by 7 bases and J by 4 bases. The CDR3 sequence is CASTPGQGNEKLFF. The CDR3 DNA sequence: TGTGCCAGCACCCCGGGACAGGGTAATGAAAAACTGTTTTTT. Complete variable domain (other parts from reference TRBV28 and TRBJ1-4): DVKVTQSSRYLVKRTGEKVFLECVQDMDHENMFWYRQDPGLGLRLIYFSYDVKMKEKGDIPEGYSVSREKKERFSLILESASTNQTSMYLCASTPGQGNEKLFFGSGTQLSVL.

This chain uses TRBV4-3 with TRBJ2-7; D is perhaps TRBD1 (6 bases). Germline V gene data show CDR1 as LGHNA and CDR2 as YSLEER. The CDR3 has 16 residues. The V and J ends lost 3 bases and 6 bases respectively, with 21 bases between them. CDR3 protein: CASSHLRDHREGEQYF. CDR3 DNA sequence: TGCGCCAGCAGCCACTTAAGGGATCACAGGGAAGGCGAGCAGTACTTC.

The J gene is TRBJ2-5, the V gene TRBV9; 9 bases are shared with TRBD1. The CDR3 has 17 amino acids. CDR1 is SGDLS, CDR2 YYNGEE, per germline. V was clipped by 4 bases and J by 2 bases; unmatched bases: 12. The CDR3 bases are TGTGCCAGCAGCCGAGACGGTTCGGGACAGGGACAAGAGACCCAGTACTTC. Translating it yields CASSRDGSGQGQETQYF.

The CDR3 bases are TGTGCCAGCAGCTTCGACTCTCGTAGCACAGATACGCAGTATTTT. Its translation: CASSFDSRSTDTQYF. The chain is built from TRBV5-4 and TRBJ2-3; D gene uncertain. Germline lookup yields CDR1 SGHNT and CDR2 YYREEE (reference sequence). The CDR3 is 15 residues long. With 2 bases removed from V and 0 bases from J, the gap between germline ends came to 10 bases.

V and J are TRBV4-2 and TRBJ2-1, with a weak D call TRBD2 (6 bases). The CDR3 extends over 17 amino acids. Germline V gene lookup returns CDR1 LGHNA and CDR2 YNFKEQ. The V gene lost 4 bases and the J gene lost 4 bases, with 20 bases spanning the gap. The CDR3 region has the DNA TGTGCCAGCAGCCCAGCCGTCAAGGTAGCGGCTTACAATGAGCAGTTCTTC. The encoded protein is CASSPAVKVAAYNEQFF.

The chain is built from TRBV14 and TRBJ2-2, with TRBD1 identical over 7 bases. Germline V lookup: CDR1 SGHDN, CDR2 FVKESK. Germline trimming cut 4 bases from V and 1 base from J; bases unmatched to any gene: 12. CDR3 length: 18 residues. DNA for the CDR3: TGTGCCAGCAGCCGAGGAGACCGTGGGGACAGGAACACCGGGGAGCTGTTTTTT. Its translation: CASSRGDRGDRNTGELFF.

V is TRBV11-2 and J is TRBJ2-1, with TRBD2 matching over 10 bases. The CDR3 is 16 amino acids. In germline, CDR1 is SGHAT, CDR2 FQNNGV. The V gene end was trimmed by 5 bases and the J gene end by 5 bases; junction bases not matched to a gene: 9. The CDR3 loop is CASSVNSGGPNNEQFF. The CDR3 bases are TGTGCCAGCAGCGTTAATAGCGGGGGGCCGAACAATGAGCAGTTCTTC. Full variable domain (remainder filled in from reference TRBV11-2 and TRBJ2-1): EAGVAQSPRYKIIEKRQSVAFWCNPISGHATLYWYQQILGQGPKLLIQFQNNGVVDDSQLPKDRFSAERLKGVDSTLKIQPAKLEDSAVYLCASSVNSGGPNNEQFFGPGTRLTVL.

This chain uses TRBV11-2 with TRBJ2-1, with 12 positions matching TRBD2. In germline, CDR1 is SGHAT, CDR2 FQNNGV. CDR3 length equals 18 residues. V shed 4 bases, J shed 8 bases, and the junction held 15 bases outside the gene matches. The CDR3 DNA is TGTGCCAGCAGCTCCACTCGGCCTAGCGGGGGGGCCATGGATGAGCAGTTCTTC. Translating gives CASSSTRPSGGAMDEQFF.

The DNA of the CDR3 is TGTGCCAGCAGCTTAGACTACGAGCAGTACTTC. Protein: CASSLDYEQYF. The gene calls are TRBV7-9 and TRBJ2-7, with D unclear. V gave up 1 base and J gave up 3 bases, with 1 base separating them. CDR1 is SEHNR and CDR2 is FQNEAQ in the germline V gene (reference sequence). The CDR3 has 11 amino acids.

The rearrangement joins TRBV5-4 to TRBJ1-2; D gene uncertain. Germline V gene data show CDR1 as SGHNT and CDR2 as YYREEE (reference sequence). The CDR3 spans 12 residues. The V gene lost 7 bases and the J gene lost 4 bases, with 11 bases spanning the gap. The CDR3 reads CASSGKTYGYTF. CDR3 nucleotides: TGTGCCAGCTCAGGAAAGACCTATGGCTACACCTTC. Based on the CDR3 plus reference TRBV5-4 and TRBJ1-2, the full variable domain is ETGVTQSPTHLIKTRGQQVTLRCSSQSGHNTVSWYQQALGQGPQFIFQYYREEENGRGNFPPRFSGLQFPNYSSELNVNALELDDSALYLCASSGKTYGYTFGSGTRLTVV.

The chain is built from TRBV28 and TRBJ2-1; 9 bases line up with TRBD2. J gave up 8 bases and V 1 base, and 21 bases lay outside the gene matches. The CDR3 contains 20 residues. Per germline, CDR1 MDHEN and CDR2 SYDVKM. The CDR3 region is CASSLLAGALNEQFFHEQFF. CDR3 DNA sequence: TGTGCCAGCAGTTTATTAGCGGGGGCCTTAAATGAGCAGTTTTTCCATGAGCAGTTCTTC.

The CDR3 DNA sequence: TGTGCCAGCAGCTTGAAAAGGACCAAAAACATTCAGTACTTC. Protein: CASSLKRTKNIQYF. V and J are TRBV5-6 and TRBJ2-4; D not resolved. Germline values: CDR1 SGHDT, CDR2 YYEEEE. This CDR3 is 14 amino acids long. Trimming pared 1 base from V and 2 bases from J, leaving 7 bases between.

This chain connects TRBV19 to TRBJ1-2; TRBD1 aligns across 7 bases. Germline V gene sequence: CDR1 LNHDA, CDR2 SQIVND (reference sequence). V was pared by 1 base and J by 8 bases, with 13 bases of the junction left unmatched. The CDR3 has 16 amino acids. This CDR3 reads CASSIGETGIGGGYTF. CDR3 sequence (DNA): TGTGCCAGTAGTATAGGCGAGACAGGGATAGGTGGCGGCTACACCTTC.

This chain uses TRBV27 with TRBJ1-1; unclear D gene. Trimming pared 4 bases from V and 3 bases from J, leaving 18 bases between. CDR1 and CDR2 from the germline V gene are MNHEY and SMNVEV (reference sequence). The CDR3 runs 16 residues. CDR3 sequence: CASSSLIQESYTEAFF. The CDR3 DNA reads as TGTGCCAGCAGTTCCCTTATTCAGGAAAGCTACACTGAAGCTTTCTTT.

This chain links TRBV6-1 with TRBJ2-1; 12 bases align to TRBD2. CDR1 MNHNS and CDR2 SASEGT come from the germline V gene. V lost 1 base to trimming and J lost 0 bases; unmatched junction nucleotides: 4. There are 18 residues in the CDR3. The CDR3 is CASSEVQLAGGSYNEQFF. CDR3 coding DNA: TGTGCCAGCAGTGAAGTGCAACTAGCGGGGGGCTCCTACAATGAGCAGTTCTTC.

The chain uses TRBV6-1 and TRBJ1-5, with D possibly matching TRBD1 (5 bases). Trimming cost V 2 bases and J 10 bases, with 9 bases left between them. CDR3 length: 12 residues. Looked up from germline, CDR1 is MNHNS and CDR2 is SASEGT. In DNA, the CDR3 is TGTGCCAGCAGTGAAAGGGGAAGCCCCCAGCATTTT. As protein: CASSERGSPQHF.

The chain couples TRBV9 to TRBJ1-1; 9 bases map to TRBD1. CDR3 length: 19 amino acids. Per the germline V gene, CDR1 is SGDLS and CDR2 is YYNGEE. V shed 4 bases, J shed 3 bases, and the junction held 19 bases outside the gene matches. The CDR3 spells CASSYSGFGDRARDTEAFF. The CDR3 DNA follows: TGTGCCAGCAGCTATTCCGGATTCGGGGACAGGGCTAGGGACACTGAAGCTTTCTTT. Combining the CDR3 with reference TRBV9 and TRBJ1-1 gives the whole variable domain DSGVTQTPKHLITATGQRVTLRCSPRSGDLSVYWYQQSLDQGLQFLIQYYNGEERAKGNILERFSAQQFPDLHSELNLSSLELGDSALYFCASSYSGFGDRARDTEAFFGQGTRLTVV.

The chain links TRBV5-6 to TRBJ2-3, with 7 bases identical to TRBD1. CDR3 size: 15 residues. Trimming at V came to 4 bases and at J to 5 bases, leaving 10 bases not matched to a gene. Germline V gives CDR1 SGHDT, CDR2 YYEEEE. The CDR3 DNA follows: TGTGCCAGCAGCGTCCGGGACAGCTTTATAGATACGCAGTATTTT. Its translation: CASSVRDSFIDTQYF.

This chain links TRBV27 with TRBJ2-7; D remains unclear. In germline, CDR1 is MNHEY, CDR2 SMNVEV (reference sequence). V lost 3 bases, J lost 0 bases, and 6 bases lay in between. The CDR3 loop spans 13 amino acids. The CDR3 DNA follows: TGTGCCAGCAGTTTTCGGAGCTCCTACGAGCAGTACTTC. It encodes CASSFRSSYEQYF.

The rearrangement uses TRBV27 and TRBJ1-2; D gene unclear. Germline V gene sequence: CDR1 MNHEY, CDR2 SMNVEV (reference sequence). V lost 8 bases and J lost 8, with 15 bases in between. This CDR3 is built from 12 residues. The CDR3 nucleotides read TGTGCCAGCCGTCGGGGTCTGCGGGGCTACACCTTC. It specifies CASRRGLRGYTF.

V usage is TRBV11-2 and J usage is TRBJ2-5, with 10 positions matching TRBD2. CDR1 SGHAT and CDR2 FQNNGV come from the germline V gene. This CDR3 is 15 amino acids long. The J segment lost 6 bases and the V segment lost 5 bases, leaving 9 bases of the junction unmatched. CDR3 nucleotides: TGTGCCAGCAGCCCCAGCGGGGGGGCTCAGAAGACCCAGTACTTC. This codes for CASSPSGGAQKTQYF.

The chain employs TRBV11-3 and TRBJ1-2; a possible D gene is TRBD1 (6 bases). The CDR3 has 16 amino acids. Trimming pared 0 bases from V and 2 bases from J, leaving 13 bases between. CDR1 is SGHNT, CDR2 YENEEA, per germline. The CDR3 loop is CASSLDTRGANYGYTF. The CDR3 DNA reads as TGTGCCAGCAGCTTAGACACGAGGGGGGCGAACTATGGCTACACCTTC.

The V gene is TRBV4-1, the J gene TRBJ2-3; perhaps TRBD2 as D (5 bases). Trimming pared 0 bases from V and 2 bases from J, leaving 9 bases between. CDR3 length: 15 residues. From germline, CDR1 is MGHRA and CDR2 YSYEKL. This CDR3 is CASSQDRGPTDTQYF. The CDR3 region has the DNA TGCGCCAGCAGCCAAGATAGAGGGCCCACAGATACGCAGTATTTT.

This sequence joins TRBV7-9 and TRBJ2-7; TRBD1 matches 11 bases. The CDR3 is made up of 15 amino acids. J lost 3 bases, V lost 2 bases, and 3 bases had no gene match. Looked up from germline, CDR1 is SEHNR and CDR2 is FQNEAQ (reference sequence). Here the CDR3 DNA reads TGTGCCAGCAGCTTAAATGGGACAGGGGGCTACGAGCAGTACTTC. The encoded protein is CASSLNGTGGYEQYF.

The V call is TRBV7-2, the J call TRBJ1-1; no definite D call. The ends were cut back, 1 base at V and 2 bases at J, with 8 bases in the middle. Germline CDR1 SGHTA, CDR2 FQGNSA. This CDR3 region has 14 residues. The CDR3, as DNA: TGTGCCAGCAGCTTAGGGACGGACAACACTGAAGCTTTCTTT. Residues: CASSLGTDNTEAFF. The whole variable domain, remainder taken from reference TRBV7-2 and TRBJ1-1, is GAGVSQSPSNKVTEKGKDVELRCDPISGHTALYWYRQSLGQGLEFLIYFQGNSAPDKSGLPSDRFSAERTGGSVSTLTIQRTQQEDSAVYLCASSLGTDNTEAFFGQGTRLTVV.

This chain connects TRBV14 to TRBJ2-1; TRBD2 aligns across 7 bases. This CDR3 is 13 amino acids long. Germline loops: CDR1 SGHDN, CDR2 FVKESK. J gave up 10 bases and V 2 bases, and 5 bases lay outside the gene matches. CDR3 loop: CASSQPRRGEQFF. CDR3 coding DNA: TGTGCCAGCAGCCAACCCCGGCGGGGGGAGCAGTTCTTC.

The chain recombines TRBV7-2 with TRBJ2-3; D assignment may be TRBD1 or TRBD2 (7 bases each). V lost 0 bases, J lost 2 bases, and 18 bases lay in between. CDR3 length: 18 amino acids. CDR1 and CDR2 from the germline V gene are SGHTA and FQGNSA. The CDR3: CASSLAQGGKIATDTQYF. The CDR3 coding sequence is TGTGCCAGCAGCTTAGCGCAGGGGGGGAAAATTGCCACAGATACGCAGTATTTT. The complete variable domain, with remaining parts taken from reference TRBV7-2 and TRBJ2-3, reads GAGVSQSPSNKVTEKGKDVELRCDPISGHTALYWYRQSLGQGLEFLIYFQGNSAPDKSGLPSDRFSAERTGGSVSTLTIQRTQQEDSAVYLCASSLAQGGKIATDTQYFGPGTRLTVL.